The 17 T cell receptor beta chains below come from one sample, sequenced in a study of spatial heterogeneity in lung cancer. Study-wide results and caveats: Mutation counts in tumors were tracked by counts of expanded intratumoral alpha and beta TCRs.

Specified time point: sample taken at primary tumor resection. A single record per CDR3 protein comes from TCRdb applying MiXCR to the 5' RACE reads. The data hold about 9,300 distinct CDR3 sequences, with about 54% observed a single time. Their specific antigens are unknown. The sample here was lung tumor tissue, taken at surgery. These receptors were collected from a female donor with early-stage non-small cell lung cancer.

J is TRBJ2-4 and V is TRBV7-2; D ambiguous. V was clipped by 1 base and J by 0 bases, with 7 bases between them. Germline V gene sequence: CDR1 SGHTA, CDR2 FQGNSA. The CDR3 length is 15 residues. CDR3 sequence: CASSLGGLAKNIQYF. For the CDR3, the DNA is TGTGCCAGCAGCTTAGGTGGTTTAGCCAAAAACATTCAGTACTTC.

The CDR3 coding sequence is TGTGCTAGTGGCCCCGTGGGGGGGCTGAGCAATCAGCCCCAGCATTTT. Its translation: CASGPVGGLSNQPQHF. The genes are TRBV12-5 and TRBJ1-5; D possibly corresponds to TRBD1 (6 bases). V lost 6 bases and J 1 base, leaving 16 bases between the germline ends. CDR3 length equals 16 residues. The V gene's germline CDR1 is LGHNT and CDR2 FRNRAP.

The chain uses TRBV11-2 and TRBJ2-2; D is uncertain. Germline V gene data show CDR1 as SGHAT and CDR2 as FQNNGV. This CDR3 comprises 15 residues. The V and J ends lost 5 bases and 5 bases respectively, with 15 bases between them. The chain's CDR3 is CASSPRHGWTGELFF. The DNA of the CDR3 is TGTGCCAGCAGCCCAAGACATGGATGGACCGGGGAGCTGTTTTTT.

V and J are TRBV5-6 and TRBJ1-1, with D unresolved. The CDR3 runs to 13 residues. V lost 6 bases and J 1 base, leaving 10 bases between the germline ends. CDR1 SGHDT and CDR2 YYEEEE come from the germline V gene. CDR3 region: CASTLQWNTEAFF. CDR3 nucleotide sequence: TGTGCCAGCACCCTACAGTGGAACACTGAAGCTTTCTTT.

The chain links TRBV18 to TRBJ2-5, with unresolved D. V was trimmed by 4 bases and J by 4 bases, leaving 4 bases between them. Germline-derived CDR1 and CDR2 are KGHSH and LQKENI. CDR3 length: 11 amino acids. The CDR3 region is CASSQRETQYF. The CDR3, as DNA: TGTGCCAGCTCACAGCGAGAGACCCAGTACTTC. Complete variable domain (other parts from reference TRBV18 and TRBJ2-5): NAGVMQNPRHLVRRRGQEARLRCSPMKGHSHVYWYRQLPEEGLKFMVYLQKENIIDESGMPKERFSAEFPKEGPSILRIQQVVRGDSAAYFCASSQRETQYFGPGTRLLVL.

DNA of the CDR3: TGTGCCAGCAGCTTAGAAGGCGGGGGTTCCTACGAGCAGTACTTC. Amino acid sequence: CASSLEGGGSYEQYF. This chain joins TRBV7-2 and TRBJ2-7; 7 bases line up with TRBD2. CDR3 size: 15 residues. V dropped 1 base and J dropped 1; count of bases not matched to a gene: 4. CDR1 and CDR2 (germline): SGHTA, FQGNSA.

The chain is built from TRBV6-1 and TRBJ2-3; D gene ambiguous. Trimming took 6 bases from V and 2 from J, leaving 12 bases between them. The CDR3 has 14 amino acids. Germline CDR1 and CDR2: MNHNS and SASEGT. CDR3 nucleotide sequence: TGTGCCAGCAGCGTCATTCCGAACACAGATACGCAGTATTTT. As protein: CASSVIPNTDTQYF.

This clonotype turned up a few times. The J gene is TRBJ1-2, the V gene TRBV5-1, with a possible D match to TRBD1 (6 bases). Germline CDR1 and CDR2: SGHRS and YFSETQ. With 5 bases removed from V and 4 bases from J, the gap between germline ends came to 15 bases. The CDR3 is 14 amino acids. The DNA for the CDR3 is TGCGCCAGCAGTCCGGGACAAGGTACCTATGGCTACACCTTC. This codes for CASSPGQGTYGYTF.

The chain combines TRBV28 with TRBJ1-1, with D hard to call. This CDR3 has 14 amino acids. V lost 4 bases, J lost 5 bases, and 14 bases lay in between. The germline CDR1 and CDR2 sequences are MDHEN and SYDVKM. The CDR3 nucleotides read TGTGCCAGCAGTTGGTCGTCTCGGATTACTGAAGCTTTCTTT. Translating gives CASSWSSRITEAFF.

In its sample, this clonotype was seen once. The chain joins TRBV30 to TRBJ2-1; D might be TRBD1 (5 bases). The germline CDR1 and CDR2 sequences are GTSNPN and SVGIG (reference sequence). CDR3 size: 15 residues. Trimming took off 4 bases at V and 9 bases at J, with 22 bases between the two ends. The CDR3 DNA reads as TGTGCCTGGACCGACCCACCCGCAGGGCACTTTGAGCAGTTCTTC. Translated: CAWTDPPAGHFEQFF.

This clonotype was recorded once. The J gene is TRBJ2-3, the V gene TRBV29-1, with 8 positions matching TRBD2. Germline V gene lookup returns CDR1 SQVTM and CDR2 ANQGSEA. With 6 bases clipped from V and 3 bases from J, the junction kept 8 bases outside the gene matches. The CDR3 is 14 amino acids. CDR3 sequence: CSVDRGGVTDTQYF. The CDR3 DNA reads TGCAGCGTCGACCGGGGGGGTGTAACAGATACGCAGTATTTT.

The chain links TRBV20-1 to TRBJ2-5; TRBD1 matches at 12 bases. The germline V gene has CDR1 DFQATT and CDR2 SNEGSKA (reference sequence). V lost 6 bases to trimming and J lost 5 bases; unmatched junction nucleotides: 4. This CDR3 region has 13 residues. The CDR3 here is CSAGTGGEETQYF. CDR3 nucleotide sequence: TGCAGTGCCGGGACAGGGGGCGAGGAGACCCAGTACTTC.

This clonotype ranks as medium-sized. The CDR3 DNA reads as TGCAGTGCTCGCGGGACAGGGGATCAGCCCCAGCATTTT. This codes for CSARGTGDQPQHF. The V call is TRBV20-1, the J call TRBJ1-5, with TRBD1 matching over 10 bases. Looked up from germline, CDR1 is DFQATT and CDR2 is SNEGSKA (reference sequence). This CDR3 region has 13 residues. J lost 5 bases, V lost 5 bases, and 3 bases had no gene match.

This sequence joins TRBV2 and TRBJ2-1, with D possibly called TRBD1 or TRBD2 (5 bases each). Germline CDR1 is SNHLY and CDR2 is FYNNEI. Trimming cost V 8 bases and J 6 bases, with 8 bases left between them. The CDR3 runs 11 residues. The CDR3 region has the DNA TGTGCCAGCGGGGGACGCAATGAGCAGTTCTTC. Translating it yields CASGGRNEQFF. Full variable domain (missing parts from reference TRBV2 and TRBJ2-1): EPEVTQTPSHQVTQMGQEVILRCVPISNHLYFYWYRQILGQKVEFLVSFYNNEISEKSEIFDDQFSVERPDGSNFTLKIRSTKLEDSAMYFCASGGRNEQFFGPGTRLTVL.

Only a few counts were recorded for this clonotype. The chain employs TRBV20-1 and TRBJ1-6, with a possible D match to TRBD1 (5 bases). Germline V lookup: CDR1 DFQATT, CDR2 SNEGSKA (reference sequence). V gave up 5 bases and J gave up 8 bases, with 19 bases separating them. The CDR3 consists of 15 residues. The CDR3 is CSAERPTVLDSPLHF. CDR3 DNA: TGCAGTGCTGAGAGGCCGACAGTTCTTGATTCACCCCTCCACTTT.

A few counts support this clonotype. The CDR3 is CASWDLGLSPLHF. The CDR3 bases are TGTGCCAGCTGGGACCTTGGTTTGTCACCCCTCCACTTT. This sequence joins TRBV28 and TRBJ1-6; possible D gene TRBD1, 5 bases. The CDR3 extends over 13 amino acids. Germline loops: CDR1 MDHEN, CDR2 SYDVKM. Deletions cut 8 bases from V and 10 bases from J, with 15 bases between.

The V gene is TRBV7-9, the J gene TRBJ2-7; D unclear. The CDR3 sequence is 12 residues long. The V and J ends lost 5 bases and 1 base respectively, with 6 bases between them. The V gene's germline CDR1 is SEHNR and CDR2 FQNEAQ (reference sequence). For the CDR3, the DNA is TGTGCCAGCAGCCCCGGGTCCTACGAGCAGTACTTC. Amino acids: CASSPGSYEQYF.